These T cell receptor beta chains were read from a single sample in a study of shared clonotypes between healthy human individuals. Sequencing used immunoSEQ multiplex PCR; TCRdb keeps in-frame clones, though not all of them. The sample contains approximately 2,300,000 clones, 85% to 95% of which appear only once. The source material was naive CD4+ T cells from PBMCs. These receptors originate from a young man in good health. Some clones in this sample may be carry-over from other donors' samples. Each CDR3 is given with its conserved first and last residue. Fields, in order: V gene, D gene, CDR3 length, J gene, clone size, CDR3 protein, CDR3 DNA. D genes are given only for firm matches. Clone sizes are given selectively: once, few, many, or a class where the clone is expanded.

TRBV28	.	18	TRBJ1-5	once	CASTLPQGFGDSNQPQHF	TGTGCCAGCACCCTACCTCAGGGTTTCGGAGACAGCAATCAGCCCCAGCATTTT
TRBV28	.	17	TRBJ2-7	once	CASSFGYVGDPSYEQYF	TGTGCCAGCAGTTTTGGGTACGTTGGAGATCCATCCTACGAGCAGTACTTC
TRBV25-1	TRBD2	18	TRBJ2-1	.	CASSDTSGTLGAYNEQFF	TGTGCCAGCAGTGATACTAGCGGGACGTTAGGGGCCTACAATGAGCAGTTCTTC
TRBV28	TRBD1	15	TRBJ1-3	.	CASSSPQGAGNTIYF	TGTGCCAGCAGTTCCCCCCAGGGGGCGGGAAACACCATATATTTT
TRBV2	.	13	TRBJ2-7	.	CASSTPPPYEQYF	TGTGCCAGCTCGACCCCTCCCCCATACGAGCAGTACTTC
TRBV7-2	TRBD1	14	TRBJ1-2	once	CASSPTPGQYGYTF	TGTGCCAGCAGCCCTACTCCGGGACAGTATGGCTACACCTTC
TRBV28	TRBD1	16	TRBJ1-4	.	CASSREYRGRQEKLFF	TGTGCCAGCAGCCGCGAATACAGGGGGCGACAAGAAAAACTGTTTTTT
TRBV20-1	.	9	TRBJ2-7	.	CSAREGQTF	TGCAGTGCTAGAGAAGGGCAGACCTTC
TRBV30	.	15	TRBJ2-1	.	CAWSDLALYAAEQFF	TGTGCCTGGAGTGATCTAGCGTTGTATGCCGCTGAGCAGTTCTTC
TRBV6-5	.	15	TRBJ1-5	.	CASSYFSQGNQPQHF	TGTGCCAGCAGTTACTTTTCGCAGGGGAATCAGCCCCAGCATTTT
TRBV6-1	.	13	TRBJ1-4	.	CASSERGNEKLFF	TGTGCCAGCAGTGAAAGGGGGAATGAAAAACTGTTTTTT
TRBV27	.	13	TRBJ1-1	.	CASSPLTGTEAFF	TGTGCCAGCAGTCCCCTAACAGGCACTGAAGCTTTCTTT
TRBV28	TRBD2	15	TRBJ2-3	.	CASSLAGGPPDTQYF	TGTGCCAGCAGTTTAGCGGGAGGGCCCCCCGATACGCAGTATTTT
TRBV18	.	14	TRBJ1-3	few	CASSPLSSGNTIYF	TGTGCCAGCTCACCCCTATCCTCTGGAAACACCATATATTTT
TRBV7-2	.	13	TRBJ2-3	.	CASSLTWGDTQYF	TGTGCCAGCAGCCTCACTTGGGGGGATACGCAGTATTTT
TRBV19	.	15	TRBJ1-5	.	CASSIPRGGTQPQHF	TGTGCCAGTAGTATCCCCCGTGGGGGTACTCAGCCCCAGCATTTT
TRBV19	TRBD2	14	TRBJ2-7	.	CASSISGTAYEQYF	TGTGCCAGTAGTATTAGCGGGACCGCCTACGAGCAGTACTTC
TRBV7-3	.	14	TRBJ2-3	.	CASSQRQGKDTQYF	TGCGCCAGCAGCCAACGGCAGGGGAAAGATACGCAGTATTTT
TRBV9	TRBD1	14	TRBJ1-2	.	CASSGTGTGLGYTF	TGTGCCAGCAGCGGGACCGGGACAGGGCTAGGCTACACCTTC
TRBV28	.	13	TRBJ1-2	.	CASSLSGQGWCHF	TGTGCCAGCAGTTTATCCGGGCAGGGGTGGTGTCACTTC
TRBV27	TRBD2	22	TRBJ2-5	.	CASSLIFPGSGTSPGGRETQYF	TGTGCCAGCAGTTTAATTTTTCCGGGTAGCGGGACCTCACCGGGGGGTCGAGAGACCCAGTACTTC
TRBV7-6	.	15	TRBJ2-1	.	CASSYISPGVLEQFF	TGTGCCAGCAGCTATATTAGTCCGGGAGTGCTTGAGCAGTTCTTC
TRBV7-2	.	17	TRBJ2-1	.	CASSLAPSGAGRNEQFF	TGTGCCAGCAGCCTTGCCCCTTCGGGAGCCGGCCGGAATGAGCAGTTCTTC
TRBV27	.	14	TRBJ2-7	once	CASSSQTGSYEQYF	TGTGCCAGCAGTTCCCAGACAGGCTCCTACGAGCAGTACTTC
TRBV18	.	13	TRBJ1-5	few	CASSPGSNQPQHF	TGTGCCAGCTCACCTGGTAGCAATCAGCCCCAGCATTTT
TRBV5-1	TRBD1	12	TRBJ2-1	.	CASSLGQGSLFF	TGCGCCAGCAGCTTGGGACAGGGCTCTCTGTTCTTC
TRBV28	.	17	TRBJ1-1	once	CASSLLFGTPENTEAFF	TGTGCCAGCAGTTTACTTTTCGGGACACCCGAAAATACTGAAGCTTTCTTT
TRBV18	.	12	TRBJ1-1	few	CASSPGGDEAFF	TGTGCCAGCTCACCAGGGGGCGATGAAGCTTTCTTT